This T cell receptor (beta chain) originates from a study of blood T cell repertoires in acute mononucleosis (dated by TCRdb to about 2020). About the full investigation: To capture the primary response, acute-phase samples were obtained within 2 weeks of when symptoms began. During acute infection, about 2% and 1% of blood CD8 T cells were made up of mean YVL-BR-specific and GLC-BM-specific cells, respectively. A mean blood EBV load of roughly 4 log10 genome copies per million B cells was observed during acute infection, and a mean blood EBV load of approximately 2.5 was observed at convalescence.

For TCR profiling, total RNA from no fewer than 9,000 sorted tetramer+ CD8 T cells was reverse transcribed into cDNA. PCR with primers that anneal to V and J regions amplified CDR3 regions and added unique molecular identifiers to track templates. The immunoSEQ platform, including its sequencing and error-correction standards, was used to profile TCRalpha and TCRbeta chains. The paper's processing steps were these. Clonal copy numbers were corrected for sequencing and PCR errors, and CDR3s were defined according to IMGT conventions. Only productive rearrangements were analyzed, using immunoSEQ Analyzer versions 2.0 and 3.0, with gene-pairing frequencies processed further in Microsoft Excel. Circos plots were used to display V-J pairings, and MEME together with a custom motifSearch program was used to find CDR3 motifs. The OLGA algorithm was used to calculate the probability of generation of TCR sequences. A clonotype seen at both visits was called persistent, a clonotype seen only at the acute visit was called nonpersistent, and a clonotype seen only at convalescence was called de novo. A public TCR was defined as an amino acid clonotype used by more than one donor. TCRdb took this table from immuneACCESS and kept in-frame rearrangements with V and J called. Such tables lack part of the clones; where checked against another copy, unresolved V genes explain under half of the gap, and the rest is unexplained. That table supplies the V and J calls and clone size; D and trimming were determined from the DNA. For this sample there are 7,800 or so clones; 25% to 30% appear just once. In total, the top ten clones hold about 29% of the sample.

This clone was seen repeatedly, ten times or more. Within one base of it there is no much larger clone, and no base qualities were kept. General findings and caveats noted by the study authors: Persistence into convalescence was observed for only roughly 9.4% of unique acute clonotypes, yet most of the response was made up by these persisting clonotypes, and the remaining acute clonotypes were seemingly replaced by new diverse de novo clonotypes. With just a few donors in the cohort, the group averages were based on very few individuals. In TCR repertoire selection for BRLF1 (YVL-BR), TCRalpha CDR3 motifs took on a dominant role, whereas TCRbeta played only a minimal one. Because only a fraction of each donor's blood was analyzed, sampling error might partly explain the low overlap between acute and convalescent clonotypes.

Trimming accounts for 3 bases at V and 14 bases at J, while the number of junction bases matched to no gene is 15. The germline V gene encodes CDR1 LGHNA and CDR2 YSLEER. The CDR3 sequence holds 16 residues, the cysteine and phenylalanine included. Left in the record is the CDR3 DNA by itself, 48 bases read in frame from the first base. What the time point label conveys for this sample: acute infectious mononucleosis, at clinical presentation within 2 weeks of symptom onset (visit 1). Over primary infection, the study followed CD8 T cell responses to two immunodominant EBV epitopes: BRLF1 109 (YVL-BR) and BMLF1 280 (GLC-BM). A positive serum heterophile antibody test and EBV viral capsid antigen-specific IgM indicated primary EBV infection. Magnetic positive selection (MACS) was first used to enrich total CD8 T cells from PBMCs. Live CD3+ CD8+ tetramer+ cells were sorted on a FACSAria III to over 90% purity. Cell sorting used a PE-conjugated tetramer carrying the BRLF1 109-117 peptide. TCR repertoires of EBV epitope-specific CD8 T cells were deep-sequenced directly ex vivo after tetramer sorting, at acute infection and at convalescence. The donors were a few individuals between 18 and 29 years old who had clinical acute infectious mononucleosis along with laboratory evidence of primary EBV infection. Heparinized peripheral blood was collected when donors presented clinically with mononucleosis symptoms and again about 6 months afterward. PBMCs were isolated by Ficoll-Paque density gradient centrifugation.

The specimen comprised EBV YVL epitope tetramer+ CD8+ T cells sorted from PBMCs, sampled during acute infectious mononucleosis. In the paper's terms, the cell subset or site label means: CD8 T cells binding a tetramer with EBV BRLF1 109-117 peptide (YVL-BR). The receptor chain draws on TRBV4-3 and TRBJ1-6; 8 nucleotides in the junction match TRBD1. This receptor was obtained from a young woman with infectious mononucleosis caused by EBV. The DNA reads as follows: TGCGCCAGCAGCCAGACGACAGGGGAGGTCCAATTCACCCTCCACTTT. The translation is CASSQTTGEVQFTLHF.